Given below is one T cell receptor beta chain in context. The target of this receptor is not known. No much larger clone exists at a distance of one base, and base qualities are not known. This sample is part of a study of blood T cell repertoires in COVID-19 (dated by TCRdb to 2018 to 2021). Broadly, across the study: The collaborator samples originated in the United States, Italy and Spain and spanned the acute and convalescent phases of COVID-19. The sample metadata nearly always contained a de-identified subject ID, COVID-19 status, age in years and sex. Deeply sampled blood TCRbeta repertoires from subjects exposed to, actively infected with, or recovered from COVID-19 were included in the dataset. Where HLA class I and class II types were available, the types were taken from metadata supplied by the sample provider, not from assay-based typing. Samples came from the ongoing ImmuneRACE study (first 160 participants) plus 1,254 subjects from 6 global collaborators. A freely available public database, intended as a resource for researchers studying the immune response to SARS-CoV-2, is where the repertoires were released. The prospective study material was composed of cDNA or gDNA derived from T cells, B-cell-depleted T cells, or PBMCs. The research as a whole found: The quantity of clinical and demographic metadata differed by source and by participant and was supplied without curation.

Collaborating institutions collected whole blood in K2EDTA tubes following their own protocols. For TCRbeta analysis, collaborators shipped samples in one of three forms: frozen whole blood, isolated PBMCs, or DNA extracted from either of those sample types. TCRbeta CDR3 regions were amplified from genomic DNA by means of the immunoSEQ Assay, a bias-controlled multiplex PCR. In the source study's methods: The number of nucleated cells in each sample was estimated from the amplification of reference gene primers within the assay. Sequence reads were collapsed and filtered to measure the absolute abundance of every unique TCRbeta CDR3 rearrangement. For each sample, productive Simpson clonality was calculated as the square root of Simpson's diversity index over productive rearrangements. Here the immuneACCESS table is served through TCRdb, limited to in-frame sequences with V and J called. Missing clones are a known gap in these copies; in checked studies unresolved V genes cover under half, and the rest lacks a known reason. V and J calls and clone size follow that table, whereas D and trimming were derived from the DNA. The sample table shows around 120,000 clones, and approximately 82% are seen once. Around a tenth of the sample is held by the ten biggest clonotypes.

This receptor was taken from a middle-aged man with active or convalescent COVID-19. Sequences were obtained from peripheral blood.

The CDR3 in this case is CASRPDSNYGYTF. The DNA is TGTGCCAGCAGGCCGGACAGCAACTATGGCTACACCTTC. The chain uses TRBV6-5 and TRBJ1-2; the D gene is perhaps TRBD1, on 6 matching bases. V is reduced by 6 bases and J by 2 bases, leaving a spacing of 10 bases between them. According to the germline V gene, CDR1 reads MNHEY and CDR2 reads SVGAGI. The CDR3, cysteine through phenylalanine, is 13 amino acids long. The only DNA kept is the CDR3, 39 bases in frame from the first base.